The TCR beta chain described here comes from a study of shared clonotypes between healthy human individuals. CDR3 length: 15 amino acids. The J segment lost 6 bases and the V segment lost 4 bases, leaving 10 bases of the junction unmatched. Germline assignment: CDR1 SGHDT and CDR2 YYEEEE. The data were produced by immunoSEQ multiplex PCR, yet TCRdb's version contains in-frame clones alone and is incomplete. The sample lists over 1.4 million clones, roughly 97% occurring once. Whole-study findings and limits: Naive subsets generally had larger estimated richness than memory subsets. Represented diversity (both genetic and exposure-history) was limited by the small number of donors. Against clonotypes common to all four donors, non-shared ones had lower generation probabilities.

Donors had no recently reported acute infections or vaccinations and were HIV-negative. Details on this clone: Its specificity is unknown.

This sequence was found in a man between 25 and 39 years old in good health. V usage is TRBV5-6 and J usage is TRBJ2-1; TRBD1 aligns across 7 bases. Input material: naive CD4+ T cells sorted from blood. Subset reported: CD45RA+ positively selected. DNA of the CDR3: TGTGCCAGCAGCCAGGTGGACAGGACCGCCAATGAGCAGTTCTTC. It is translated as CASSQVDRTANEQFF. Combining the CDR3 with reference TRBV5-6 and TRBJ2-1 gives the whole variable domain DAGVTQSPTHLIKTRGQQVTLRCSPKSGHDTVSWYQQALGQGPQFIFQYYEEEERQRGNFPDRFSGHQFPNYSSELNVNALLLGDSALYLCASSQVDRTANEQFFGPGTRLTVL.